This T cell receptor beta chain stems from a study of regulatory T cells in long-lasting Graves disease. Researchers made TCR beta libraries by using iRepertoire HTBI primers and running Arm-PCR on CDR3 regions. MiXCR, applied by TCRdb to the multiplex PCR reads, yields one record per CDR3 protein. The sample yields about 540,000 distinct CDR3 sequences, approximately 13% seen once. The time point here: newly diagnosed GD, antithyroid drugs for less than 3 months. The TCR library used RNA extracted from PBMCs. This clonotype was counted many times. The CDR3 contains 15 residues. After removal of 5 bases from V and 3 bases from J, the junction contained 8 bases not matched to a gene. This sample was shared with a second study, whose subject was T cells in Graves' hyperthyroidism and ophthalmopathy.

This TCR came from a man under 40 with Graves disease. The chain has TRBV12-3 or TRBV12-4 and TRBJ1-1, with 8 bases identical to TRBD1. Specimen: peripheral blood mononuclear cells (PBMCs), collected at new diagnosis, from a patient treated with antithyroid drugs. CDR3 DNA: TGTGCCAGCAGTCCGGAGACAGGGGAATACACTGAAGCTTTCTTT. This translates into CASSPETGEYTEAFF.